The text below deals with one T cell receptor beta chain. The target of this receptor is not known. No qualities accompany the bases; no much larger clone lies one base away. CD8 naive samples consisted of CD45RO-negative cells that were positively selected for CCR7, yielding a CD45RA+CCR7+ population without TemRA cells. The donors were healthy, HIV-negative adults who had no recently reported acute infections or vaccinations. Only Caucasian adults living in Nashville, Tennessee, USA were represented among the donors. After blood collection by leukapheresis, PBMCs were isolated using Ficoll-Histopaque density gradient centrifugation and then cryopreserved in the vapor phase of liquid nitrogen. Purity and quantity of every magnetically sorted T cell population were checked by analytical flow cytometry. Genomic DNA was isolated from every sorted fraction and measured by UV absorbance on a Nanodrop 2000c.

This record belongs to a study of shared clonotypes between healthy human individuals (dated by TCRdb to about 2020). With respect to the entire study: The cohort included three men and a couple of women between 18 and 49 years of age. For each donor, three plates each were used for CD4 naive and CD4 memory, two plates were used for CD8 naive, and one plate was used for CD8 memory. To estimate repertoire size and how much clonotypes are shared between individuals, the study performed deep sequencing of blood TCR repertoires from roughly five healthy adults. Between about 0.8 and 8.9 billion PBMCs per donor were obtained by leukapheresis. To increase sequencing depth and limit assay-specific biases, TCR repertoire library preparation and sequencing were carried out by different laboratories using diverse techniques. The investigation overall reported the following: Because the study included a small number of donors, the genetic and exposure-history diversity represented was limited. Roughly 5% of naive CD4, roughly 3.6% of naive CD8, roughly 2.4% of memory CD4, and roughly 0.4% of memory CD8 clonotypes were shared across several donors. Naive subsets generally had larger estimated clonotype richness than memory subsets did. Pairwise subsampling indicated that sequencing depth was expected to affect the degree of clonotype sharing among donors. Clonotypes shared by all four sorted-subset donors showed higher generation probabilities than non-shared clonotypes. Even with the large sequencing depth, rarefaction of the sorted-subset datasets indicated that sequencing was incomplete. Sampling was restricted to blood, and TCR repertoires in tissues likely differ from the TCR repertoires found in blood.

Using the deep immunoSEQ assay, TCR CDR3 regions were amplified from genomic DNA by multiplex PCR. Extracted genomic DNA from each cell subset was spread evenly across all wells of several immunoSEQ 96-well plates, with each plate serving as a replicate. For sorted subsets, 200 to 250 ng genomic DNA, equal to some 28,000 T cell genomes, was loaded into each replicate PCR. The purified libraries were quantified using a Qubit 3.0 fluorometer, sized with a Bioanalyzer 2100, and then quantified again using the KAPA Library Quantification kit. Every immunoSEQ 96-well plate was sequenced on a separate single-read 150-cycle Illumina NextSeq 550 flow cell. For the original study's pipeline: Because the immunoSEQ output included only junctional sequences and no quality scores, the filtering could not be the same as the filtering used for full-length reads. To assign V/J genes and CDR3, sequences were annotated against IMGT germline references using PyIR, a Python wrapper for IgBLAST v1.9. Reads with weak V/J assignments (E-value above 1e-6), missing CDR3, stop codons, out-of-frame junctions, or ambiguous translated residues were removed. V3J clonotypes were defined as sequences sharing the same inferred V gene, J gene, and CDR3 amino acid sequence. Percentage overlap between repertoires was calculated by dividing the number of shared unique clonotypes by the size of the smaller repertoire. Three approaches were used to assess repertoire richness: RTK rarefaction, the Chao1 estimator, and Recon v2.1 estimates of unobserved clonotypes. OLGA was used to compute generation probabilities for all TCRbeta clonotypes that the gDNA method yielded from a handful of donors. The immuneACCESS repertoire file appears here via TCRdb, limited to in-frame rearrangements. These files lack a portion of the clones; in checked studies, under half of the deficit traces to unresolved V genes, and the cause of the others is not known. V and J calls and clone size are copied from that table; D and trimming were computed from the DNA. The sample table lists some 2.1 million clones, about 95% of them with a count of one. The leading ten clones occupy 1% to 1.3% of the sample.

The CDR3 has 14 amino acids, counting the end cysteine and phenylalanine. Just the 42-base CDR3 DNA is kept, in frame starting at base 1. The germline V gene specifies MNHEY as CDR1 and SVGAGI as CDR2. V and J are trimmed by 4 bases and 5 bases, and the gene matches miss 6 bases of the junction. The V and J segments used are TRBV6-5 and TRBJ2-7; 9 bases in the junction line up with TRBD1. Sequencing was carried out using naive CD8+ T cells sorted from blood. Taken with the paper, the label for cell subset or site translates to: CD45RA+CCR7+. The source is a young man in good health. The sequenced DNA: TGTGCCAGCAGTTTCGGGACAGGGCATCACGAGCAGTACTTC. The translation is CASSFGTGHHEQYF.